What follows are 17 T cell receptor beta chains derived from one specimen sequenced in a study of monozygotic twins with inflammatory bowel disease. TCRdb reanalyzed the 5' RACE reads and collapses them to one entry per CDR3 protein, without DNA. This sample's table has about 440,000 distinct CDR3 sequences. The specimen was blood. The source is a human donor with ulcerative colitis or Crohn's disease, or a healthy co-twin of an affected twin (not recorded which).

This rearrangement joins TRBV9 to TRBJ1-4; TCRdb returns TRBD1, unconfirmable since there is no DNA. The CDR3 spans 15 residues. Per the germline V gene, CDR1 is SGDLS and CDR2 is YYNGEE. The CDR3 is CASSVDHSPGEKLFF. Based on the CDR3 plus reference TRBV9 and TRBJ1-4, the full variable domain is DSGVTQTPKHLITATGQRVTLRCSPRSGDLSVYWYQQSLDQGLQFLIQYYNGEERAKGNILERFSAQQFPDLHSELNLSSLELGDSALYFCASSVDHSPGEKLFFGSGTQLSVL.

The chain couples TRBV9 to TRBJ2-2; TCRdb proposes TRBD1, but this gene call is untestable without DNA. This CDR3 is built from 15 residues. The germline V gene encodes CDR1 SGDLS and CDR2 YYNGEE. CDR3 amino acids: CASSSRDRVAGELFF.

The rearrangement uses TRBV5-4 and TRBJ2-7; TCRdb gives TRBD2 as the D gene, but with no DNA this cannot be confirmed. CDR1 and CDR2 from the germline V gene are SGHNT and YYREEE (reference sequence). This CDR3 has 15 residues. This CDR3 reads CASSPAWVQSYEQYF.

The rearrangement joins TRBV6-1 to TRBJ2-1; the D call from TCRdb, TRBD2, cannot be confirmed without DNA. The CDR3 length is 15 residues. The germline CDR1 and CDR2 sequences are MNHNS and SASEGT. Here the CDR3 reads CASSEVAGGPNEQFF.

V and J are TRBV5-4 and TRBJ2-7; TCRdb lists TRBD1, though no DNA is available to test this call. This CDR3 region has 15 residues. CDR1 and CDR2 (germline): SGHNT, YYREEE (reference sequence). The CDR3 sequence is CASSSGQGGTYEQYF.

This rearrangement joins TRBV12-3 or TRBV12-4 to TRBJ2-1; TCRdb lists TRBD1, though no DNA is available to test this call. The CDR3 sequence is 17 residues long. The CDR3 is CASSSPEDRVFDNEQFF.

This chain links TRBV18 with TRBJ2-3; checking the TCRdb D call of TRBD2 is not possible without DNA. Germline V CDR1 and CDR2: KGHSH, LQKENI. The CDR3 totals 16 residues. CDR3 loop: CASSPLAGGRADTQYF.

The genes are TRBV19 and TRBJ2-5; TCRdb proposes TRBD1, but this gene call is untestable without DNA. CDR1 is LNHDA and CDR2 is SQIVND in the germline V gene (reference sequence). This CDR3 has 15 amino acids. CDR3 sequence reads: CASSLGLLGGETQYF.

This chain joins TRBV7-2 and TRBJ1-3; TCRdb outputs TRBD1, but without DNA this stays unchecked. Germline loops: CDR1 SGHTA, CDR2 FQGNSA. The CDR3 totals 15 residues. The CDR3 sequence is CASSARQEPGNTIYF.

CDR3 in amino acids: CASSIRDRVPQHF. The chain recombines TRBV5-1 with TRBJ1-5; the TRBD1 assignment by TCRdb is unverifiable without DNA. CDR1 and CDR2 from the germline V gene are SGHRS and YFSETQ. This CDR3 has 13 amino acids.

This chain joins TRBV6-5 and TRBJ1-5; there is no DNA to check the TCRdb D call of TRBD1. CDR3 size: 17 residues. The V gene's germline CDR1 is MNHEY and CDR2 SVGAGI. CDR3 residues: CASSSLPTGTSNQPQHF.

The chain has TRBV29-1 and TRBJ2-6. The CDR3 loop spans 14 amino acids. Germline loops: CDR1 SQVTM, CDR2 ANQGSEA. CDR3 loop: CSVEGGSGANVLTF.

The chain uses TRBV2 and TRBJ1-1. Germline CDR1 and CDR2: SNHLY and FYNNEI. The CDR3 has 12 amino acids. CDR3 in amino acids: CAWPRQNTEAFF. The full variable domain, rest sourced from reference TRBV2 and TRBJ1-1, is EPEVTQTPSHQVTQMGQEVILRCVPISNHLYFYWYRQILGQKVEFLVSFYNNEISEKSEIFDDQFSVERPDGSNFTLKIRSTKLEDSAMYFCAWPRQNTEAFFGQGTRLTVV.

V and J are TRBV7-3 and TRBJ2-1. The CDR3 totals 15 residues. The germline V gene encodes CDR1 SGHTA and CDR2 FQGTGA. The CDR3 here is CASSPRSGSYNEQFF. Full variable domain (rest looked up from reference TRBV7-3 and TRBJ2-1): GAGVSQTPSNKVTEKGKYVELRCDPISGHTALYWYRQSLGQGPEFLIYFQGTGAADDSGLPNDRFFAVRPEGSVSTLKIQRTERGDSAVYLCASSPRSGSYNEQFFGPGTRLTVL.

V gene TRBV14 combines with J gene TRBJ1-3. CDR3 length: 16 amino acids. Germline values: CDR1 SGHDN, CDR2 FVKESK. This CDR3 reads CASSSVGLSSGNTIYF.

The chain carries TRBV7-2 and TRBJ1-1; no DNA is available, so the TRBD1 call from TCRdb remains unchecked. Germline CDR1 is SGHTA and CDR2 is FQGNSA. This CDR3 is built from 14 residues. CDR3 protein: CASSYLTVNTEAFF.

The rearrangement joins TRBV5-1 to TRBJ2-2. This CDR3 is 11 amino acids long. From germline, CDR1 is SGHRS and CDR2 YFSETQ. The CDR3 loop is CASTYTGELFF. Drawing the rest from reference TRBV5-1 and TRBJ2-2, the complete variable domain is KAGVTQTPRYLIKTRGQQVTLSCSPISGHRSVSWYQQTPGQGLQFLFEYFSETQRNKGNFPGRFSGRQFSNSRSEMNVSTLELGDSALYLCASTYTGELFFGEGSRLTVL.